The T cell receptor beta chain under discussion was sequenced for a study of blood T cell repertoires in COVID-19 (dated by TCRdb to the early 2020s). Broadly, across the study: Samples covering the acute and convalescent phases of COVID-19 were provided by collaborators in the United States, Italy and Spain. The prospective study material was composed of cDNA or gDNA derived from T cells, B-cell-depleted T cells, or PBMCs. A freely available public database, intended as a resource for researchers studying the immune response to SARS-CoV-2, is where the repertoires were released. A de-identified subject ID, COVID-19 status, age in years and sex were almost always included in the sample metadata. Where available, HLA class I and class II types were taken from metadata supplied by the sample provider and were not determined by assay-based typing. The dataset comprised deeply sampled blood TCRbeta repertoires from subjects exposed to, actively infected with, or recovered from COVID-19. Samples came from the ongoing ImmuneRACE study (first 160 participants) plus 1,254 subjects from 6 global collaborators.

Remarks on this clone: The clone's antigen remains unknown. Base qualities are not provided; no much larger clone lies one nucleotide away.

CDR1 and CDR2, looked up from the germline V gene (reference sequence), are SGHNT and YYREEE. Including cysteine and phenylalanine, the CDR3 has 15 amino acids. Only CDR3 DNA is held: 45 bases, read in frame from base 1. Deletion took 4 bases off V and 2 bases off J, with a span of 15 bases between the germline ends. Participants in the prospective study were enrolled through a virtual design, were aged roughly 18 to 90 years, and lived in 20 to 30 United States geographic areas. In the prospective study, participants were assigned to cohorts based on the clinical history participants reported in a screening survey and a study questionnaire. Recovered participants in ImmuneRACE Cohort 3 were defined as having two consecutive negative NP/OP PCR tests, clearance from a healthcare professional, or resolution of symptoms. In the prospective study, mobile phlebotomists collected whole blood, serum and a nasopharyngeal or oropharyngeal swab from each participant. Additional blood draws and questionnaires over an approximately two-month period could optionally be provided by prospective study participants. Before DNA extraction, blood samples from the prospective study were shipped at room temperature or frozen.

The immunoSEQ Assay, a bias-controlled multiplex PCR, was used to amplify TCRbeta CDR3 regions from genomic DNA. The authors' analysis ran thus. The number of nucleated cells in each sample was estimated by amplification of reference gene primers within the assay. To quantify the absolute abundance of each unique TCRbeta CDR3 rearrangement, sequence reads were collapsed and filtered. Productive Simpson clonality was computed per sample as the square root of Simpson's diversity index over productive rearrangements. The table was pulled from immuneACCESS by TCRdb, which kept in-frame rearrangements only. Such tables lose some clones; where checked, under half of the loss comes from unresolved V genes, and the rest has no known cause. For V, J and clone size, that table is used; D and trimming come from the DNA. The table for this sample lists about 270,000 clones; approximately 90% of them were counted only once. Around 16% of the sample belongs to the ten largest clones.

Findings and caveats that apply to the study as a whole: How much clinical and demographic metadata was included differed by source and by participant, and the metadata was provided uncurated.

The receptor was derived from a man aged 18 to 29 who had recovered from COVID-19. Here the chain combines TRBV5-4 and TRBJ2-5; the D region possibly corresponds to TRBD2 (7 bases align). The sequencing sample was made of PBMCs or T cells enriched from blood (not recorded which). The DNA reads TGTGCCAGCAGCCCGGGCGGGGGCACACAAGAGACCCAGTACTTC. Its protein product is CASSPGGGTQETQYF. When the CDR3 is completed using the reference TRBV5-4 and TRBJ2-5 genes on either side, the full variable domain is ETGVTQSPTHLIKTRGQQVTLRCSSQSGHNTVSWYQQALGQGPQFIFQYYREEENGRGNFPPRFSGLQFPNYSSELNVNALELDDSALYLCASSPGGGTQETQYFGPGTRLLVL.